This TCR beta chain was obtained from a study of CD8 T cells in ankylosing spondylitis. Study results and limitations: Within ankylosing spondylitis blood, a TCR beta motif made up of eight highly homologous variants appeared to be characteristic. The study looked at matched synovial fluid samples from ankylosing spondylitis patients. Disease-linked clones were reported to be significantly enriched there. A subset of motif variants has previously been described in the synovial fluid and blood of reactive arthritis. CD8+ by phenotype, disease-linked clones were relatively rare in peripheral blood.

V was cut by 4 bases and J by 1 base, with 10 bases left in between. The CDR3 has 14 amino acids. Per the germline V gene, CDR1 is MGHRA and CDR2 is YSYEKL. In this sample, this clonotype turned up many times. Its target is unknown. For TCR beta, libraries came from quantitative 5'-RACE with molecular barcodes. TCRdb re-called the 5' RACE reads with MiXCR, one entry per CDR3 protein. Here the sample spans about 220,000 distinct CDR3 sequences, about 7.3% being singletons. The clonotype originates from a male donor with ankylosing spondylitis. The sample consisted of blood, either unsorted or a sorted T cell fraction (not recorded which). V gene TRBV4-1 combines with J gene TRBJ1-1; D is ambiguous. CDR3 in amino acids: CASSRNRENTEAFF. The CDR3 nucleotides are TGCGCCAGCAGCCGAAACAGAGAGAACACTGAAGCTTTCTTT.